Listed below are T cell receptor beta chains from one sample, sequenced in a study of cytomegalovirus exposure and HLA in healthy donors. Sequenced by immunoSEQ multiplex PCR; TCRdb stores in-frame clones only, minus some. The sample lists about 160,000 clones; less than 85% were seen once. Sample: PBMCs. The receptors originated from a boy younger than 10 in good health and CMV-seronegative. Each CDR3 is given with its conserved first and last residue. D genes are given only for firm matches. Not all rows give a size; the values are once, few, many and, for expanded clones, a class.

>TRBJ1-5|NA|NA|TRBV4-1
TGCGCCAGCAGCCAAGAGGACGGCCCAGGGGCCCAGCATTTT
CASSQEDGPGAQHF
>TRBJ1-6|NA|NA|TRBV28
TGTGCCAGCAGGTTGGGGGGGAGCTCCTATAATTCACCCCTCCACTTT
CASRLGGSSYNSPLHF
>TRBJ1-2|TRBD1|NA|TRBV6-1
TGTGCCAGCAGTGACCGGACAGGGACGACCTGTGGCTACACCTTC
CASSDRTGTTCGYTF
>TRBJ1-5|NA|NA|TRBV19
TGTGCCAGTAGTATACCAAGGGGAACGGCACATCAGCCCCAGCATTTT
CASSIPRGTAHQPQHF
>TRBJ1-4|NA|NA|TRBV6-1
TGTGCCTCCTCTAGGGGGGGGGCAACTAATGAAAAACTGTTTTTT
CASSRGGATNEKLFF
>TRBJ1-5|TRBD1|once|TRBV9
TGTGCCAGCAGCACAGGGGGCAATCAGCCCCAGCATTTT
CASSTGGNQPQHF
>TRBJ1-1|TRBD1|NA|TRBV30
TGTGCCTGGTTTTCGGGACAGGGGGCCACTGAAGCTTTCTTT
CAWFSGQGATEAFF
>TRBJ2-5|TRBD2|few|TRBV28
TGTGCCAGCAGTCAGACCGGACTAGCGGGATTCTCAGAGACCCAGTACTTC
CASSQTGLAGFSETQYF
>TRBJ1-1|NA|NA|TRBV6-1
TGTGCCTCCGGGAGAGGGAGGGCTTTCTTT
CASGRGRAFF
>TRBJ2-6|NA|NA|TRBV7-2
TGTGCCAGCAGCTTAGCGTCAGGGGCTGGGGCCAACGTCCTGACTTTC
CASSLASGAGANVLTF